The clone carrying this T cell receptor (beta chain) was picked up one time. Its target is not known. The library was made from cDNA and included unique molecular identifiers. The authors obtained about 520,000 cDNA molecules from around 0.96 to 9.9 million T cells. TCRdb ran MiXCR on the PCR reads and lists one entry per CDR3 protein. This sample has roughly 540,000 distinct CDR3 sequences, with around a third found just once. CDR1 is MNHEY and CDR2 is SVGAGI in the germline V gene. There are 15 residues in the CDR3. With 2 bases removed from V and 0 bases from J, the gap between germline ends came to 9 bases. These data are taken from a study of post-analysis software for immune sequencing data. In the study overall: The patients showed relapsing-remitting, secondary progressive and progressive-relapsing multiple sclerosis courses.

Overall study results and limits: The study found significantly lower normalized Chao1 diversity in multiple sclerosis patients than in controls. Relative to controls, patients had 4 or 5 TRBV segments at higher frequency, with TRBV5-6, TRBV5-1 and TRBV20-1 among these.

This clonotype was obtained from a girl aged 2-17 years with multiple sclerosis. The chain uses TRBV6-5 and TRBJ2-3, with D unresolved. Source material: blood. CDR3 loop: CASSYGGTSTDTQYF. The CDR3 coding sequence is TGTGCCAGCAGTTACGGTGGAACCAGCACAGATACGCAGTATTTT.